Each of the 20 T cell receptor beta chains below was sequenced from the same sample in a study of cytomegalovirus exposure and HLA in healthy donors. 60 Vbeta and 13 Jbeta primers were used in PCR. TCRdb keeps only in-frame clones here, not all; method: immunoSEQ multiplex PCR. The table lists about 51,000 clones. Sequenced material: PBMCs. The receptors here all came from a man aged 40-55 years in good health and CMV-seropositive.

The chain couples TRBV10-2 to TRBJ2-7; 10 bases agree with TRBD2. The CDR3 contains 14 residues. Trimming at V came to 3 bases and at J to 4 bases, leaving 3 bases not matched to a gene. CDR1 is WSHSY and CDR2 is SAAADI in the germline V gene. This CDR3 reads CASSDSGRPYEQYF. CDR3 in DNA: TGCGCCAGCAGTGATAGCGGGAGGCCATACGAGCAGTACTTC.

The rearrangement joins TRBV11-2 to TRBJ2-1; TRBD2 might be the D (5 bases). Germline CDR1 SGHAT, CDR2 FQNNGV. CDR3 length: 13 residues. V lost 3 bases, J lost 4 bases, and 7 bases lay in between. The CDR3 region has the DNA TGTGCCAGCAGCTTCACGGGGTACAATGAGCAGTTCTTC. This codes for CASSFTGYNEQFF.

The J gene is TRBJ2-1, the V gene TRBV29-1; perhaps TRBD1 as D (6 bases). The germline V and J ends were trimmed by 6 bases and 9 bases, with 18 bases remaining between them. Germline V gene data show CDR1 as SQVTM and CDR2 as ANQGSEA. The CDR3 is made up of 13 amino acids. CDR3 region: CSVGTSDVGEQFF. The CDR3 DNA follows: TGCAGCGTGGGGACATCTGACGTGGGTGAGCAGTTCTTC.

This chain joins TRBV29-1 and TRBJ1-2; D may be TRBD1 (5 bases). The germline gives CDR1 SQVTM, CDR2 ANQGSEA. Trimming shortened V by 2 bases and J by 6 bases, and 10 bases separated the two germline ends. The CDR3 is 12 amino acids. Here the CDR3 DNA reads TGCAGCGTTGAAACAGGAACGGATGGCTACACCTTC. This codes for CSVETGTDGYTF.

The chain joins TRBV10-3 to TRBJ2-7; D possibly corresponds to TRBD1 (6 bases). Germline V gives CDR1 ENHRY, CDR2 SYGVKD. This CDR3 is 16 amino acids long. V was shortened by 0 bases and J by 2 bases, with 14 bases between the two germline ends. The CDR3 nucleotides read TGTGCCATCAGTGAGTCGAGCCGACAGGCGACCTACGAGCAGTACTTC. Translated: CAISESSRQATYEQYF.

The chain uses TRBV5-1 and TRBJ2-3; D is ambiguous. This CDR3 has 16 residues. V shed 0 bases and J shed 0 bases, with 11 bases lying between them. The germline V gene encodes CDR1 SGHRS and CDR2 YFSETQ. CDR3 sequence reads: CASSLVSSPSTDTQYF. The CDR3 DNA reads TGCGCCAGCAGCTTGGTTTCAAGCCCTAGCACAGATACGCAGTATTTT.

The chain's CDR3 is CASSLTVQAGNEQFF. The CDR3 coding sequence is TGTGCCAGCAGCTTAACGGTCCAGGCTGGCAATGAGCAGTTCTTC. V is TRBV7-3 and J is TRBJ2-1; D gene unclear. Trimming took off 0 bases at V and 6 bases at J, with 12 bases between the two ends. Germline lookup yields CDR1 SGHTA and CDR2 FQGTGA. The CDR3 covers 15 residues. Using reference TRBV7-3 and TRBJ2-1 for the parts outside the CDR3, the full variable domain is GAGVSQTPSNKVTEKGKYVELRCDPISGHTALYWYRQSLGQGPEFLIYFQGTGAADDSGLPNDRFFAVRPEGSVSTLKIQRTERGDSAVYLCASSLTVQAGNEQFFGPGTRLTVL.

The chain links TRBV7-2 to TRBJ2-5, with D uncertain. The CDR3 sequence is 13 residues long. The germline gives CDR1 SGHTA, CDR2 FQGNSA. Trimming cost V 1 base and J 2 bases, with 5 bases left between them. The CDR3 DNA is TGTGCCAGCAGCTTAGAACTGCAAGAGACCCAGTACTTC. Translated: CASSLELQETQYF.

The V call is TRBV27, the J call TRBJ1-5, with D tentatively TRBD1 (5 bases). Between the trimmed V and J ends, which lost 7 bases and 4 bases, there was a span of 14 bases. CDR1 is MNHEY and CDR2 is SMNVEV in the germline V gene (reference sequence). The CDR3 covers 14 residues. CDR3 loop: CASNPGGGNQPQHF. In nucleotides, the CDR3 is TGTGCCAGCAACCCGGGGGGAGGTAATCAGCCCCAGCATTTT.

The J gene is TRBJ2-1, the V gene TRBV7-9; possible D gene TRBD1, 5 bases. Germline CDR1 is SEHNR and CDR2 is FQNEAQ (reference sequence). Trimming cost V 2 bases and J 5 bases, with 19 bases left between them. The CDR3 runs to 17 residues. In nucleotides, the CDR3 is TGTGCCAGCAGCTTACCCCAGACCAACCAGGGCGACAATGAGCAGTTCTTC. Translating gives CASSLPQTNQGDNEQFF.

This chain links TRBV6-6 with TRBJ2-3; the D gene is possibly TRBD2 (5 bases). Germline CDR1 and CDR2: MNHNY and SVGAGI (reference sequence). The CDR3 sequence is 14 residues long. V was shortened by 5 bases and J by 2 bases, with 11 bases between the two germline ends. This CDR3 reads CASSGSGFTDTQYF. Written as DNA, the CDR3 is TGTGCCAGCAGTGGGAGCGGTTTCACAGATACGCAGTATTTT.

The chain links TRBV5-1 to TRBJ2-3; TRBD2 matches at 9 bases. The CDR3 is made up of 16 amino acids. The V segment lost 0 bases and the J segment 4 bases; nucleotides outside the gene matches: 6. Germline CDR1 is SGHRS and CDR2 is YFSETQ. Written as DNA, the CDR3 is TGCGCCAGCAGCTTGGCGTTAGCGGGAGCCGCAGATACGCAGTATTTT. Translation: CASSLALAGAADTQYF.

The chain couples TRBV5-6 to TRBJ2-1; D gene ambiguous. Per the germline V gene, CDR1 is SGHDT and CDR2 is YYEEEE. The CDR3 is made up of 11 amino acids. Trimming took 3 bases from V and 6 from J, leaving 4 bases between them. CDR3 sequence reads: CASSSLNEQFF. In DNA, the CDR3 is TGTGCCAGCAGCTCCCTCAATGAGCAGTTCTTC. The full variable domain, completed using reference TRBV5-6 and TRBJ2-1, is DAGVTQSPTHLIKTRGQQVTLRCSPKSGHDTVSWYQQALGQGPQFIFQYYEEEERQRGNFPDRFSGHQFPNYSSELNVNALLLGDSALYLCASSSLNEQFFGPGTRLTVL.

The chain has TRBV7-2 and TRBJ2-5; tentative D call: TRBD2 (5 bases). V lost 2 bases to trimming and J lost 3 bases, with 13 bases between them. The CDR3 consists of 15 residues. CDR1 SGHTA and CDR2 FQGNSA come from the germline V gene. The CDR3 region is CASSLRVAGEETQYF. CDR3 in DNA: TGTGCCAGCAGCTTAAGAGTTGCGGGTGAAGAGACCCAGTACTTC.

In DNA form, the CDR3 reads TGTGCCAGCAGTGAAGACAGGGGGCCCATGAACACTGAAGCTTTCTTT. Amino acid sequence: CASSEDRGPMNTEAFF. The rearrangement uses TRBV6-1 and TRBJ1-1; 9 nucleotides match TRBD1. CDR3 length: 16 residues. Trimming cost V 1 base and J 0 bases; bases outside gene matches: 3. Germline V gene data show CDR1 as MNHNS and CDR2 as SASEGT.

V usage is TRBV29-1 and J usage is TRBJ2-7, with 7 bases identical to TRBD1. This CDR3 contains 13 residues. Germline V CDR1 and CDR2: SQVTM, ANQGSEA. V gave up 6 bases and J gave up 0 bases; unmatched junction bases: 5. CDR3 nucleotide sequence: TGCAGCGTGCCGGGACAGAGCTCCTACGAGCAGTACTTC. It encodes CSVPGQSSYEQYF.

The V call is TRBV29-1, the J call TRBJ2-1, with 9 bases matching TRBD2. The CDR3 covers 14 residues. Germline trimming cut 4 bases from V and 3 bases from J; bases unmatched to any gene: 4. The germline gives CDR1 SQVTM, CDR2 ANQGSEA. Here the CDR3 reads CSVAGTSFYNEQFF. DNA for the CDR3: TGCAGCGTTGCCGGGACTAGCTTCTACAATGAGCAGTTCTTC.

The V and J genes are TRBV18 and TRBJ1-5; 8 bases align to TRBD1. The CDR3 contains 15 residues. Germline V CDR1 and CDR2: KGHSH, LQKENI. The J segment lost 6 bases and the V segment lost 2 bases, leaving 6 bases of the junction unmatched. The CDR3 DNA is TGTGCCAGCTCACCAGGGCAGGGGGCAAGTCAGCCCCAGCATTTT. Its protein product is CASSPGQGASQPQHF.

The V gene is TRBV19, the J gene TRBJ2-7; 11 bases map to TRBD2. The CDR3 length is 17 residues. Looked up from germline, CDR1 is LNHDA and CDR2 is SQIVND (reference sequence). J gave up 0 bases and V 3 bases, and 7 bases lay outside the gene matches. The CDR3 sequence is CASSIGLAGPSSYEQYF. The CDR3 nucleotides read TGTGCCAGTAGTATCGGACTAGCGGGTCCTAGCTCCTACGAGCAGTACTTC. The full variable domain, completed using reference TRBV19 and TRBJ2-7, is DGGITQSPKYLFRKEGQNVTLSCEQNLNHDAMYWYRQDPGQGLRLIYYSQIVNDFQKGDIAEGYSVSREKKESFPLTVTSAQKNPTAFYLCASSIGLAGPSSYEQYFGPGTRLTVT.

A remark on this clone: As the CDR3 is not closed by the conserved phenylalanine or tryptophan, this likely results from a read error. No DNA is shown, since the ends of the CDR3 on it are uncertain; the CDR3 is the one TCRdb lists. The J gene is TRBJ1-4, the V gene TRBV5-1; the table's TRBD1 call for D was not verified on the DNA. The CDR3 spans 11 amino acids, including both terminal residues. CDR1 is SGHRS and CDR2 is YFSETQ in the germline V gene. The CDR3 protein is CASSLAGIRVG.